This T cell receptor beta chain derives from a study of T cells in Graves' hyperthyroidism and ophthalmopathy. This clonotype has only a few counts. Per germline, CDR1 SGHRS and CDR2 YFSETQ. V was clipped by 3 bases and J by 5 bases, with 15 bases between them. This CDR3 is 15 amino acids long. From RNA transcripts, TCR beta CDR3 regions were amplified. A first-round RT-PCR of the TCR CDR3 used the HTBI primer set. TCRdb ran MiXCR on the multiplex PCR reads and lists one entry per CDR3 protein. The sample carries some 500,000 distinct CDR3 sequences, 24% recorded once. The sequencing input was blood. The chain couples TRBV5-1 to TRBJ2-4; D remains ambiguous. This clonotype originated in a woman aged 25-40 years with Graves' ophthalmopathy. The CDR3 reads CASSSIWGSENIQYF. The CDR3 DNA sequence: TGCGCCAGCAGCTCCATTTGGGGTTCCGAAAACATTCAGTACTTC.